Given below is one TCR beta chain in context. Its antigen is as yet unknown. The sample belongs to a study of OX40 agonist ivuxolimab in advanced cancers. Study results and caveats: Clonal expansion in partial responders at 0.1-3.0 mg/kg ranked among the lowest.

The method was immunoSEQ multiplex PCR; TCRdb's version includes in-frame clones alone and lacks a portion of them. The profile shows 65,000 to 95,000 clones, more than 75% of them singletons. The V and J ends lost 5 bases and 5 bases respectively, with 19 bases between them. The CDR3 is 15 amino acids. In germline, CDR1 is SGHTA, CDR2 FQGNSA. This specimen consisted of CD4+ or CD8+ T cells sorted from blood, obtained in a trial of the OX40 agonist ivuxolimab. This TCR was recovered from an adult with an advanced solid tumor such as melanoma, head and neck, liver or kidney cancer. The rearrangement uses TRBV7-2 and TRBJ2-7; D perhaps matches TRBD1 (6 bases). The DNA for the CDR3 is TGTGCCAGCAGCCCACCGACAGGCCATAGGAACGAGCAGTACTTC. Its protein is CASSPPTGHRNEQYF.